The rows below give T cell receptor beta chains drawn from one sample of a study of shared clonotypes between healthy human individuals. Only in-frame clones appear in the TCRdb table, and some are missing; sequencing was by immunoSEQ multiplex PCR. This repertoire shows roughly 1,500,000 clones, approximately 98% found once; its top ten account for around 0.45%. The sequenced sample consisted of naive CD4+ T cells sorted from blood. The receptors were gathered from a man under 40 in good health. Each CDR3 is given with its conserved first and last residue. A D gene is named only where the DNA matches it firmly. Where a row states a size, it is once, few, many or the class of an expanded clone; other rows omit it.

CASSYGGQNTEAFF	TGTGCCAGCAGTTACGGTGGGCAGAACACTGAAGCTTTCTTT	NA	NA	TRBJ1-1	TRBV6-5
CASSLAGRENTEAFF	TGCGCCAGCAGCTTGGCCGGGAGGGAGAACACTGAAGCTTTCTTT	NA	NA	TRBJ1-1	TRBV5-1
CASSPRPGSLQETQYF	TGCGCCAGCAGCCCTAGGCCCGGATCCTTGCAAGAGACCCAGTACTTC	once	NA	TRBJ2-5	TRBV5-1
CASSLSPGLAGGGFNEQFF	TGTGCCAGCAGCTTATCCCCGGGACTAGCGGGAGGGGGCTTCAATGAGCAGTTCTTC	NA	TRBD2	TRBJ2-1	TRBV7-9
CASSLTGLADYDQYF	TGCGCCAGCAGCTTGACAGGACTAGCGGATTACGATCAGTACTTC	once	TRBD2	TRBJ2-7	TRBV5-1
CASSGGASGGYYEQYF	TGTGCCAGTAGCGGAGGGGCTAGCGGGGGATACTACGAGCAGTACTTC	once	TRBD2	TRBJ2-7	TRBV19
CASSSALGTSGRSGYNEQFF	TGCGCCAGCAGCTCGGCGTTAGGGACTAGCGGGAGATCGGGCTACAATGAGCAGTTCTTC	NA	TRBD2	TRBJ2-1	TRBV5-1
CASSFLGGLAETYEQYF	TGTGCCAGCAGCTTTCTCGGCGGACTAGCGGAGACCTACGAGCAGTACTTC	NA	TRBD2	TRBJ2-7	TRBV27
CASSLRQQETQYF	TGTGCCAGCTCACTTCGGCAGCAAGAGACCCAGTACTTC	NA	NA	TRBJ2-5	TRBV18
CASSHPGANTQYF	TGTGCCAGCAGCCACCCTGGCGCTAATACGCAGTATTTT	NA	NA	TRBJ2-3	TRBV7-2
CASSPLTSGRAWDPDTQYF	TGTGCCAGCTCACCGCTCACTAGCGGGAGGGCCTGGGACCCAGATACGCAGTATTTT	once	TRBD2	TRBJ2-3	TRBV18
CAISSPGEGRHGYTF	TGTGCCATCAGTTCCCCCGGGGAGGGGAGGCATGGCTACACCTTC	NA	NA	TRBJ1-2	TRBV10-3
CASSSTGEYGYTF	TGTGCCAGCAGTTCGACAGGGGAGTATGGCTACACCTTC	once	TRBD1	TRBJ1-2	TRBV6-6
CASTWGGPGEAFF	TGTGCCAGCACCTGGGGGGGGCCGGGTGAAGCTTTCTTT	NA	NA	TRBJ1-1	TRBV25-1
CASSPTNRNTEAFF	TGTGCCAGCTCACCGACAAATAGGAACACTGAAGCTTTCTTT	NA	NA	TRBJ1-1	TRBV18
CASIRDLGNTEAFF	TGTGCCAGCATAAGGGATCTGGGGAACACTGAAGCTTTCTTT	NA	NA	TRBJ1-1	TRBV2
CSQVGGAKDTQYF	TGCTCCCAAGTCGGGGGCGCGAAAGATACGCAGTATTTT	NA	NA	TRBJ2-3	TRBV7-9
CASSPDRTDTQYF	TGTGCCAGCTCACCAGATCGGACAGATACGCAGTATTTT	NA	NA	TRBJ2-3	TRBV18
CASRSSRNAYEQYF	TGTGCCAGCAGGTCCTCCCGAAATGCCTACGAGCAGTACTTC	NA	NA	TRBJ2-7	TRBV11-2
CASSFIAVGGTYNEQFF	TGTGCCAGCAGTTTTATTGCCGTTGGGGGAACCTACAATGAGCAGTTCTTC	NA	NA	TRBJ2-1	TRBV28
CSVMGEEQYF	TGCAGCGTTATGGGTGAGGAGCAGTACTTC	once	NA	TRBJ2-7	TRBV29-1
CASSHVGTQYF	TGCGCCAGCAGCCACGTAGGTACGCAGTATTTT	NA	NA	TRBJ2-3	TRBV4-1
CATRHGPQNGYTF	TGTGCCACCCGCCACGGCCCCCAGAATGGCTACACCTTC	NA	NA	TRBJ1-2	TRBV27
CASSLWKTGPEGGYGYTF	TGCGCCAGCAGCTTGTGGAAGACAGGGCCCGAGGGTGGCTATGGCTACACCTTC	NA	TRBD1	TRBJ1-2	TRBV5-1
CASSQEGLPYNEQFF	TGTGCCAGCAGCCAAGAGGGGCTTCCTTACAATGAGCAGTTCTTC	NA	NA	TRBJ2-1	TRBV14
CASSFGTSGAVGEQFF	TGCGCCAGCAGCTTTGGTACTAGCGGGGCGGTAGGTGAGCAGTTCTTC	NA	TRBD2	TRBJ2-1	TRBV5-1
CASSLEPAGEQFF	TGTGCCAGCAGCTTGGAGCCAGCAGGTGAGCAGTTCTTC	NA	NA	TRBJ2-1	TRBV5-4
CAISEPRGRGTEAFF	TGTGCCATCAGTGAGCCCAGGGGGCGCGGCACTGAAGCTTTCTTT	NA	TRBD1	TRBJ1-1	TRBV10-3
CASSLGGLNTDTQYF	TGTGCCAGCAGCTTGGGTGGCCTAAACACAGATACGCAGTATTTT	NA	NA	TRBJ2-3	TRBV11-2
CSVERTGELFF	TGCAGCGTCGAGAGGACCGGGGAGCTGTTTTTT	NA	NA	TRBJ2-2	TRBV29-1
CAWSSTGGYTGELFF	TGTGCCTGGAGTTCGACAGGGGGGTACACCGGGGAGCTGTTTTTT	NA	TRBD1	TRBJ2-2	TRBV30
CASSPTGVPPRTSGRAGRQETQYF	TGCGCCAGCAGCCCCACAGGGGTTCCGCCTCGGACTAGCGGGAGGGCCGGTCGCCAAGAGACCCAGTACTTC	once	TRBD2	TRBJ2-5	TRBV5-1
CSVEGGGYEQYF	TGCAGCGTTGAAGGAGGGGGATACGAGCAGTACTTC	NA	NA	TRBJ2-7	TRBV29-1
CASSPGGKDGIQYF	TGTGCCAGCTCACCTGGGGGGAAGGACGGCATTCAGTACTTC	NA	NA	TRBJ2-4	TRBV18
CASSGYRGEPHYGYTF	TGTGCCAGCAGCGGCTACAGGGGAGAACCCCACTATGGCTACACCTTC	once	TRBD1	TRBJ1-2	TRBV7-2